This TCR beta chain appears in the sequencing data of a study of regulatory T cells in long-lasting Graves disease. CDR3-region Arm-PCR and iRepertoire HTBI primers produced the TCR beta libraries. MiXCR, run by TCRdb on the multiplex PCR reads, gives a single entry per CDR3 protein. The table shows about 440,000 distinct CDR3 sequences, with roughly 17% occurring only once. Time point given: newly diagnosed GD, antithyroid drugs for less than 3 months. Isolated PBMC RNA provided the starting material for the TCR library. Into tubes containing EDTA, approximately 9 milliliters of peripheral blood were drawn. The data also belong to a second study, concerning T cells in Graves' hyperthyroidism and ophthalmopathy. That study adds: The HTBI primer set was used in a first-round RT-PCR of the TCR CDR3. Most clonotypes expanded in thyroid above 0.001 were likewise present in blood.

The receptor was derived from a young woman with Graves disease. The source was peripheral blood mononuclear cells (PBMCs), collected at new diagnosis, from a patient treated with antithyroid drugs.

The chain's CDR3 is CTVAGNTIYF. The CDR3 coding sequence is TGTACAGTAGCTGGAAACACCATATATTTT. The chain joins TRBV30 to TRBJ1-3; no definite D call. CDR3 size: 10 residues. Germline V gene lookup returns CDR1 GTSNPN and CDR2 SVGIG (reference sequence).